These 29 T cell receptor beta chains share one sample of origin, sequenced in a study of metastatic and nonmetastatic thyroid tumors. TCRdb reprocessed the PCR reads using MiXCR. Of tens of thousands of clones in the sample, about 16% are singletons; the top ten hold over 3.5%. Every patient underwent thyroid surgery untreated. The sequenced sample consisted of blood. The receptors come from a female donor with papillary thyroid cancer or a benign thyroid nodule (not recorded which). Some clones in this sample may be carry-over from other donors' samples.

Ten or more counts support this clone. The CDR3 loop reads CASSGIDGQPQHF. In DNA form, the CDR3 reads TGTGCCAGCAGTGGTATAGACGGTCAGCCCCAGCATTTT. The J gene is TRBJ1-5, the V gene TRBV6-1; D gene unclear. In germline, CDR1 is MNHNS, CDR2 SASEGT. This CDR3 has 13 residues. V was cut by 4 bases and J by 6 bases, with 10 bases left in between.

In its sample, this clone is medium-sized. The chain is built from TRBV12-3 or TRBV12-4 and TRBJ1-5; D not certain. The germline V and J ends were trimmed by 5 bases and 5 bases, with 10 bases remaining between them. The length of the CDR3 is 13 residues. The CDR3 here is CASSPFTDQPQHF. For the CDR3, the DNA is TGTGCCAGCAGTCCCTTTACCGATCAGCCCCAGCATTTT.

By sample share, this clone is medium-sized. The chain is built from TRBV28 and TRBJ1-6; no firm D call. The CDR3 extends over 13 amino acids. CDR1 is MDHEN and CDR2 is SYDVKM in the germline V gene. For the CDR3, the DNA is TGTCCTCACCCCAGGTTCTCTTATTCACCCCTCCACTTT. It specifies CPHPRFSYSPLHF.

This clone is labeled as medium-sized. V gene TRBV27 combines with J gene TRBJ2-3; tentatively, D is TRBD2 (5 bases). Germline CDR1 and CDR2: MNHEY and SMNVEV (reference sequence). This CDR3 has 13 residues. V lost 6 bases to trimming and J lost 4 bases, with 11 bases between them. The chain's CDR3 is CASRASYADTQYF. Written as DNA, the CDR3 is TGTGCCAGCAGGGCTAGCTACGCAGATACGCAGTATTTT.

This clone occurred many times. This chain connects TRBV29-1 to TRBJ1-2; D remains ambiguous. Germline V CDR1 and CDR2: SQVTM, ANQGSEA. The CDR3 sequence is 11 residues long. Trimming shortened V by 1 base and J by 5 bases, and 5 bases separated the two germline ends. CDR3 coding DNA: TGCAGCGTTGAAGTGGGTTATGGCTACACCTTC. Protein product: CSVEVGYGYTF.

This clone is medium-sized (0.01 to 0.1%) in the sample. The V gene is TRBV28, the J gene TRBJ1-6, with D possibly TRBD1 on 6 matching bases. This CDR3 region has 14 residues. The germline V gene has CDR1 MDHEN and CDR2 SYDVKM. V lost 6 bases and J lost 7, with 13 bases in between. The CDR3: CASSLQGYNSPLHF. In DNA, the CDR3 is TGTGCCAGCAGCTTACAGGGATACAATTCACCCCTCCACTTT.

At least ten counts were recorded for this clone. CDR3 residues: CASSYSVGLDGYTF. The CDR3 nucleotides are TGTGCCAGCAGTTACTCGGTGGGGCTAGATGGCTACACCTTC. This sequence joins TRBV6-5 and TRBJ1-2; a possible D gene is TRBD1 (5 bases). Germline V gene data show CDR1 as MNHEY and CDR2 as SVGAGI. Trimming removed 0 bases at V and 6 bases at J, with 11 bases between. The CDR3 contains 14 residues.

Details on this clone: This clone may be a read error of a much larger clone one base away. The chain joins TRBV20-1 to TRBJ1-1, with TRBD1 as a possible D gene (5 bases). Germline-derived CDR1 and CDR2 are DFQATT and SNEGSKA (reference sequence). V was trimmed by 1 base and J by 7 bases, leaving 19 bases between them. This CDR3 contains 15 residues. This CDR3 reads CSARGRPGSHNEAFF. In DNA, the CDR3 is TGCAGTGCTAGAGGTAGGCCAGGGAGCCACAATGAAGCTTTCTTT.

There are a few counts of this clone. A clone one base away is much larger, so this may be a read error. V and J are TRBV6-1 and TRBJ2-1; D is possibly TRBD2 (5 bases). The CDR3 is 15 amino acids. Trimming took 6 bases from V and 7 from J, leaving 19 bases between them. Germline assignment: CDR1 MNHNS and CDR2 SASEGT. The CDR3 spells CASRIDMGVGNEQFF. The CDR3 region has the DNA TGTGCCAGCAGAATCGACATGGGAGTGGGGAATGAGCAGTTCTTC.

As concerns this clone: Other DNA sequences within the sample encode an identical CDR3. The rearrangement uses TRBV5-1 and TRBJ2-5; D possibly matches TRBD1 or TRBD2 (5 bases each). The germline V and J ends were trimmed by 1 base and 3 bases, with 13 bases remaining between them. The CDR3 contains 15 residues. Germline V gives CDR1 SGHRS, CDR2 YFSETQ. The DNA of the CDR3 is TGCGCCAGCAGCTTGCAGGGACGGGCTGAAGAGACCCAGTACTTC. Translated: CASSLQGRAEETQYF.

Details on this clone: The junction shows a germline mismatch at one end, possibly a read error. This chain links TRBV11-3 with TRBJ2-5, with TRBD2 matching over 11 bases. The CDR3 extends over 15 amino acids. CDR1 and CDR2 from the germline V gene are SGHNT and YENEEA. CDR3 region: CANSVGTSGQETQYF. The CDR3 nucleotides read TGTGCCAACAGCGTAGGGACTAGCGGCCAAGAGACCCAGTACTTC.

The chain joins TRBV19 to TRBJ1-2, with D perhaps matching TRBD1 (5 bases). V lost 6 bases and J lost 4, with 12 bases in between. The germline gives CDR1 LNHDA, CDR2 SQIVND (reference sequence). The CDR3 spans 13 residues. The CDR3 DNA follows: TGTGCCAGTAGCGTTACGGGGACCTATGGCTACACCTTC. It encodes CASSVTGTYGYTF.

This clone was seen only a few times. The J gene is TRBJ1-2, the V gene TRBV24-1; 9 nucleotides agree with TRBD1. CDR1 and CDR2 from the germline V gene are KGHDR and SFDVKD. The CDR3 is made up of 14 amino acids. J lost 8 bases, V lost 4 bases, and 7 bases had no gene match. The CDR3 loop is CATSDGQGLGGYTF. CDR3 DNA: TGTGCCACCAGTGACGGACAGGGGTTGGGAGGCTACACCTTC.

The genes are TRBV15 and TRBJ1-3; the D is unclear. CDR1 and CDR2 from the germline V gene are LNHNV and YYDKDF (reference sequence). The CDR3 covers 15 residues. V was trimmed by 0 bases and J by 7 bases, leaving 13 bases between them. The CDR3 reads CATSREAAWSNTIYF. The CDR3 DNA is TGTGCCACCAGCAGAGAAGCCGCCTGGAGTAACACCATATATTTT.

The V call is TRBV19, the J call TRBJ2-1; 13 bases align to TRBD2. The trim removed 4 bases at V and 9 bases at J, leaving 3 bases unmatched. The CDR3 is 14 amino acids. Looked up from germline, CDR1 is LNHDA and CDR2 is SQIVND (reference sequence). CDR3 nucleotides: TGTGCCAGTAGTAGACTAGCGGGAGGTGGTGAGCAGTTCTTC. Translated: CASSRLAGGGEQFF.

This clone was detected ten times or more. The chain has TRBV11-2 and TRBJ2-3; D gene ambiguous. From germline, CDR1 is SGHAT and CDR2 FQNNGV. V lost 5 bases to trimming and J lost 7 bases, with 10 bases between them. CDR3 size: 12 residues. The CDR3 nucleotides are TGTGCCAGCAGCCCCCTCCCTTATACGCAGTATTTT. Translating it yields CASSPLPYTQYF.

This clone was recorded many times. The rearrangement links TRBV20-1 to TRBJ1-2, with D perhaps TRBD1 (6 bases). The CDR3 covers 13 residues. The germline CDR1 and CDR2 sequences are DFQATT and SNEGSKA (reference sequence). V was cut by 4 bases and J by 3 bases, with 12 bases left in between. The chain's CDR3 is CSAKWTVHYGYTF. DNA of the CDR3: TGCAGTGCTAAATGGACAGTACACTATGGCTACACCTTC.

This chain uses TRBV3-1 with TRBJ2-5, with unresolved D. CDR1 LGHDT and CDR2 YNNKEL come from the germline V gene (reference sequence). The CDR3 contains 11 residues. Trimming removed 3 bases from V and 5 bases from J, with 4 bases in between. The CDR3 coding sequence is TGTGCCAGCAGCCACAGGGAGACCCAGTACTTC. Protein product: CASSHRETQYF.

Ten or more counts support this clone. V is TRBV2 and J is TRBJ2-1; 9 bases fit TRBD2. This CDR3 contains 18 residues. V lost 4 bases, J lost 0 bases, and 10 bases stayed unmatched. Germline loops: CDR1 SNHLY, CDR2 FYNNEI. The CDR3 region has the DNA TGTGCCAGCAGTGCCAACCCTGAGCGGGGGGACTCCTACAATGAGCAGTTCTTC. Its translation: CASSANPERGDSYNEQFF.

The CDR3 region is CASSLQGLGETQYF. The DNA of the CDR3 is TGTGCCAGCAGCCTCCAGGGACTAGGAGAGACCCAGTACTTC. The chain joins TRBV7-3 to TRBJ2-5, with 8 bases fitting TRBD2. CDR1 and CDR2 (germline): SGHTA, FQGTGA. J lost 4 bases, V lost 5 bases, and 6 bases had no gene match. This CDR3 contains 14 residues.

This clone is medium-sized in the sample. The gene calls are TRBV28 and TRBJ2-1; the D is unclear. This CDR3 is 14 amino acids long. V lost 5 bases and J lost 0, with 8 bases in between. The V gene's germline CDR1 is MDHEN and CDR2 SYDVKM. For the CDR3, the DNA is TGTGCCAGCAGTGACCTGCTCTCCTACAATGAGCAGTTCTTC. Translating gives CASSDLLSYNEQFF.

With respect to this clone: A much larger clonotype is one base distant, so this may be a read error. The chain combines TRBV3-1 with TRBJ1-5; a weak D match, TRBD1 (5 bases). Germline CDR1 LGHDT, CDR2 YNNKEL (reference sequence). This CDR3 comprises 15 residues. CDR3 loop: CTSSQGPDSYQPQHF. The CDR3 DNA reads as TGTACCAGCAGCCAAGGGCCCGACAGCTATCAGCCCCAGCATTTT.

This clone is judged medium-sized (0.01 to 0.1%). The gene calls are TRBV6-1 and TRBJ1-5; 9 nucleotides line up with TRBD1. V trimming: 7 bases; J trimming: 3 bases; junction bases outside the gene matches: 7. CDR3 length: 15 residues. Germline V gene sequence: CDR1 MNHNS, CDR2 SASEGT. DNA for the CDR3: TGTGCCAGCACCTCAGACAGGGGGAACAATCAGCCCCAGCATTTT. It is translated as CASTSDRGNNQPQHF.

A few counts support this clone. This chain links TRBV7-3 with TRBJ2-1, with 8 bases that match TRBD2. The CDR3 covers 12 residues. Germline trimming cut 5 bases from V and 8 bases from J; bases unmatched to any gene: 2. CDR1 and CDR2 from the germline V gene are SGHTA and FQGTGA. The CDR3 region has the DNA TGTGCCAGCAGCCCGGGGGGGGATGAGCAGTTCTTC. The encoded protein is CASSPGGDEQFF.

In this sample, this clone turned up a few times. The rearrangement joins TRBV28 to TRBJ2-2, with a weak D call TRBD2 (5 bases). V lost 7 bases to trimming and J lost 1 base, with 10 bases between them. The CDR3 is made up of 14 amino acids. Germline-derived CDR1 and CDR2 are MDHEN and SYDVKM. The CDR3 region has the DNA TGTGCCAGCACGACGGGGTTGAACACCGGGGAGCTGTTTTTT. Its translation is CASTTGLNTGELFF.

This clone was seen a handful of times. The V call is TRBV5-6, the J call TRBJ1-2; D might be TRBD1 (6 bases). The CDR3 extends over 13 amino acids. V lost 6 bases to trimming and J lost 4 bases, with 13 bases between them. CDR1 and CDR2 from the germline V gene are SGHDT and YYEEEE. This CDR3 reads CASTRIGGYGYTF. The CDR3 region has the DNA TGTGCCAGCACCAGGATAGGGGGCTATGGCTACACCTTC.

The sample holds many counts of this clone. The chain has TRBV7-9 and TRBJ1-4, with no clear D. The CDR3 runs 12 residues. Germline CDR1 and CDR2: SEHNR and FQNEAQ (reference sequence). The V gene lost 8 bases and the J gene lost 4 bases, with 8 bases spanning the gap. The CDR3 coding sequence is TGTGCCAGCGGCAGAGATAATGAAAAACTGTTTTTT. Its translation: CASGRDNEKLFF.

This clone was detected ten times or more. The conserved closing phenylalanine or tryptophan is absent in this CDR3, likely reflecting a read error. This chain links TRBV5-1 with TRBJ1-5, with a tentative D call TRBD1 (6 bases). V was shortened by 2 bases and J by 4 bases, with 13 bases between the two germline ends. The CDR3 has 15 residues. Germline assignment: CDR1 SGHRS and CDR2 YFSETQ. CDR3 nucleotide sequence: TGCGCCAGCAGCTTATCAGGGGCTGGGAATCAGCCCCAGCATTCT. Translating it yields CASSLSGAGNQPQHS.

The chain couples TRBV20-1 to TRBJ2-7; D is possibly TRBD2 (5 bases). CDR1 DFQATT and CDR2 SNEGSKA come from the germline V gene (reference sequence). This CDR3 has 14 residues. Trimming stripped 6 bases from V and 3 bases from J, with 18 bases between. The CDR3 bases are TGCAGTGCGGAACCCGGGATATGGAGCTACGAGCAGTACTTC. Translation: CSAEPGIWSYEQYF.